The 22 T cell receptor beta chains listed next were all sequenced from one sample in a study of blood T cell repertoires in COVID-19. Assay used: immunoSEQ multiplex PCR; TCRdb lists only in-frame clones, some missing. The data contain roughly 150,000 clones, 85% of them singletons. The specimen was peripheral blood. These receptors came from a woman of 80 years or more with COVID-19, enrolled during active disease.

CDR3 sequence reads: CASSQPGVWEKLFF. The CDR3 coding sequence is TGCGCCAGCAGTCAACCGGGGGTCTGGGAAAAACTGTTTTTT. V is TRBV23-1 and J is TRBJ1-4; the D gene is possibly TRBD1 (5 bases). TRBV23-1 is classed as an ORF, of uncertain function. The CDR3 has 14 residues. Trimming took off 2 bases at V and 8 bases at J, with 12 bases between the two ends.

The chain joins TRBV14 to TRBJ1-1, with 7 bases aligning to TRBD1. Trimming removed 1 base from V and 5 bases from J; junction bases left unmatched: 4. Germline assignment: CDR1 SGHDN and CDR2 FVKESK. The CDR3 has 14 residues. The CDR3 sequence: CASSQGTGWTEAFF. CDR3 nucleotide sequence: TGTGCCAGCAGCCAAGGGACAGGCTGGACTGAAGCTTTCTTT. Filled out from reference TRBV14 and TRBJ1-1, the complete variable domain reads EAGVTQFPSHSVIEKGQTVTLRCDPISGHDNLYWYRRVMGKEIKFLLHFVKESKQDESGMPNNRFLAERTGGTYSTLKVQPAELEDSGVYFCASSQGTGWTEAFFGQGTRLTVV.

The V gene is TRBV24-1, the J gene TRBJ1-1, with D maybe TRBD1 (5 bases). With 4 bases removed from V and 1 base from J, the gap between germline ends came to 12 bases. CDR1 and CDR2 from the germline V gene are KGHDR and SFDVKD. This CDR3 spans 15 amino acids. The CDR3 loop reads CATSDSTGGNTEAFF. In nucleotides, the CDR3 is TGTGCCACCAGTGACTCGACGGGGGGGAACACTGAAGCTTTCTTT.

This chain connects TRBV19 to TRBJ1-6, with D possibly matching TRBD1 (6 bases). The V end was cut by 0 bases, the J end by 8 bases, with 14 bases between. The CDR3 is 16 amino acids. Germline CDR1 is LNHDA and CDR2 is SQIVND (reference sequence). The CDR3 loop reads CASSIESGQGYSPLHF. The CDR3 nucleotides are TGTGCCAGTAGTATAGAAAGTGGGCAGGGGTATTCACCCCTCCACTTT.

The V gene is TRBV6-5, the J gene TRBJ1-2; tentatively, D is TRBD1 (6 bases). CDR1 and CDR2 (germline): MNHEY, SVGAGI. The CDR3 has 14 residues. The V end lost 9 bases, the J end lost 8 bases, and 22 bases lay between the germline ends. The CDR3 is CASEVGTNLGGYTF. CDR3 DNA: TGTGCCAGTGAAGTGGGGACAAACTTGGGAGGCTACACCTTC.

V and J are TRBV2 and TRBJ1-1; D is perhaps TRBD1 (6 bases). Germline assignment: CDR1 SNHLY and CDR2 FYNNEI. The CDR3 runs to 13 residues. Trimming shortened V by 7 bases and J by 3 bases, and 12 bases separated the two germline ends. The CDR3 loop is CASTSGQYTEAFF. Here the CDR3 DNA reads TGTGCCAGCACCTCAGGACAGTACACTGAAGCTTTCTTT. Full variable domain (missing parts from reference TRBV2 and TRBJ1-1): EPEVTQTPSHQVTQMGQEVILRCVPISNHLYFYWYRQILGQKVEFLVSFYNNEISEKSEIFDDQFSVERPDGSNFTLKIRSTKLEDSAMYFCASTSGQYTEAFFGQGTRLTVV.

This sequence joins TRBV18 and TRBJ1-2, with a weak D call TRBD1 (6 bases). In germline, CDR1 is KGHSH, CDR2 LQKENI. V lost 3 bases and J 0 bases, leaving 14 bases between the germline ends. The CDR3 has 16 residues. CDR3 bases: TGTGCCAGCTCACCGCGGACAGCCGGTGCTAACTATGGCTACACCTTC. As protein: CASSPRTAGANYGYTF.

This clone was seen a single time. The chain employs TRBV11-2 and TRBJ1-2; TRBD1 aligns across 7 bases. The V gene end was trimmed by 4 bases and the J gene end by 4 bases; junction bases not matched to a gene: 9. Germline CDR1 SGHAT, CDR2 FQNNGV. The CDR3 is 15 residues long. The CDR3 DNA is TGTGCCAGCAGCTCATCCTTGAGGGACAGCTATGGCTACACCTTC. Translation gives CASSSSLRDSYGYTF.

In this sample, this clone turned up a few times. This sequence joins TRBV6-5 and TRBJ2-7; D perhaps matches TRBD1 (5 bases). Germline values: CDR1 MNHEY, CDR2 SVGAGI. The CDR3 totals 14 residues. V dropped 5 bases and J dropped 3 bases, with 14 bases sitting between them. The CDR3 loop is CASSTGRLSYEQYF. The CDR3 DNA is TGTGCCAGCAGTACAGGACGGCTTAGCTACGAGCAGTACTTC.

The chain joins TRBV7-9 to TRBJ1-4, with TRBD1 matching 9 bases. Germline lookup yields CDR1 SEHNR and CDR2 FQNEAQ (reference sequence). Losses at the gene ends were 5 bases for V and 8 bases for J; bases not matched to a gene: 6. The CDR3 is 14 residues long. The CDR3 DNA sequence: TGTGCCAGCAGCCGGGACAGGGAGCAGGAAAAACTGTTTTTT. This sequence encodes CASSRDREQEKLFF.

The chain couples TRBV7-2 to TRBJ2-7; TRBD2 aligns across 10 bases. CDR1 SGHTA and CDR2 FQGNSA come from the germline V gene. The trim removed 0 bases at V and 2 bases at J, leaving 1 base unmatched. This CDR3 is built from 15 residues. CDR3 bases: TGTGCCAGCAGCTTAGCAGCGGGAGGGACCTACGAGCAGTACTTC. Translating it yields CASSLAAGGTYEQYF.

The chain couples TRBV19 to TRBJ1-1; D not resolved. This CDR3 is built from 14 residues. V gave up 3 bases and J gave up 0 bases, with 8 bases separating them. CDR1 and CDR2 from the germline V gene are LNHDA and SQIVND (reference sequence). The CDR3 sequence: CASSIRDMNTEAFF. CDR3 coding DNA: TGTGCCAGTAGTATCAGAGACATGAACACTGAAGCTTTCTTT.

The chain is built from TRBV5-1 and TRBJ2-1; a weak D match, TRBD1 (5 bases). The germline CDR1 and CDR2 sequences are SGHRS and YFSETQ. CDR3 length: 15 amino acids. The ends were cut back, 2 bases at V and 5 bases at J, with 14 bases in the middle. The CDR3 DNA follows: TGCGCCAGCAGCTTAAGGGGCAATTCGCACAATGAGCAGTTCTTC. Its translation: CASSLRGNSHNEQFF.

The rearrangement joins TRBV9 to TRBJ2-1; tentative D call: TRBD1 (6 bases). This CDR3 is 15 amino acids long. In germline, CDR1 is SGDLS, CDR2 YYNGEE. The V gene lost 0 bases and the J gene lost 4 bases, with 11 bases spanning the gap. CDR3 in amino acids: CASSVATGPYNEQFF. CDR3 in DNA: TGTGCCAGCAGCGTAGCGACAGGTCCGTACAATGAGCAGTTCTTC.

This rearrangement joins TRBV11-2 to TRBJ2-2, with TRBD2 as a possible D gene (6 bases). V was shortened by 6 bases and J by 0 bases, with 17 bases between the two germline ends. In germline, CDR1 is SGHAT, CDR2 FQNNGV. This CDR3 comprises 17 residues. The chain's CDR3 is CASRARGTASNTGELFF. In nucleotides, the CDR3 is TGTGCCAGCAGGGCCCGGGGGACGGCTTCGAACACCGGGGAGCTGTTTTTT.

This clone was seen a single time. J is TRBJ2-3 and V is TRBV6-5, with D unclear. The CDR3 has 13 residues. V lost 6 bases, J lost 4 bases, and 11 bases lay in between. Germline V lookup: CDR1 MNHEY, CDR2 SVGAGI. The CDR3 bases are TGTGCCAGCAGCGAGCTAGAGGCAGATACGCAGTATTTT. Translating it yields CASSELEADTQYF.

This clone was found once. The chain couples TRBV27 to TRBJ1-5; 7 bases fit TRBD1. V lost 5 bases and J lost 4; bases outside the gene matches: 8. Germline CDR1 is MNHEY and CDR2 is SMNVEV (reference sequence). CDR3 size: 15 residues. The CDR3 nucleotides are TGTGCCAGCAGTCCCGGGACAGACCAGAATCAGCCCCAGCATTTT. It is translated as CASSPGTDQNQPQHF.

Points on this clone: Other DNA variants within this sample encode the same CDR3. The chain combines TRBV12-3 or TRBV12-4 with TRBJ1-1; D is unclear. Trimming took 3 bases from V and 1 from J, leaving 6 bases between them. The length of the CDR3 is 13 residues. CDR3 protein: CASSFSGNTEAFF. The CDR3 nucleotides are TGTGCCAGCAGTTTTTCGGGGAACACTGAAGCTTTCTTT.

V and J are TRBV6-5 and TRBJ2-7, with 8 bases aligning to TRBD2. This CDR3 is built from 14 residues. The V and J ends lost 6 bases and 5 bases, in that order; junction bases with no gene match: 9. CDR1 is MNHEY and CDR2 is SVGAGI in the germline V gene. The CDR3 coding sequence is TGTGCCAGCAGGTCTCTAGCGGGCGGCAACGAGCAGTACTTC. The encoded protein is CASRSLAGGNEQYF.

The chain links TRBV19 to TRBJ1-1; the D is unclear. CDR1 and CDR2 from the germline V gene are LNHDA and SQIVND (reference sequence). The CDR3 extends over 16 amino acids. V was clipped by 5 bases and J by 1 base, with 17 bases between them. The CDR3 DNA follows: TGTGCCAGTAGTCCTGGGAGAGGACGCTGGAACACTGAAGCTTTCTTT. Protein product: CASSPGRGRWNTEAFF.

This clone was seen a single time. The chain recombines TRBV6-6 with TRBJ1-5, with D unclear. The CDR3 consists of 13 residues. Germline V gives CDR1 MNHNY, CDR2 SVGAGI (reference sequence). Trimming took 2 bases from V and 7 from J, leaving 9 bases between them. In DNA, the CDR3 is TGTGCCAGCAGTTACGCAGTGTCGCAGCCCCAGCATTTT. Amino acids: CASSYAVSQPQHF.

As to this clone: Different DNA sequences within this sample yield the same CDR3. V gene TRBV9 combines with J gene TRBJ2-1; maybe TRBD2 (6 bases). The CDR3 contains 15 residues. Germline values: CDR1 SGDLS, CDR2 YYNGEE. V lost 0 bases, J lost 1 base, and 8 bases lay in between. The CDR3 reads CASSVDGGSYNEQFF. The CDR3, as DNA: TGTGCCAGCAGCGTAGACGGGGGATCCTACAATGAGCAGTTCTTC.